Sequencing of this T cell receptor (beta chain) was carried out in a study of identical twins. The CDR3 runs to 15 residues. Per germline, CDR1 LGHNA and CDR2 YSLEER. Deletions cut 5 bases from V and 0 bases from J, with 11 bases between. Unique molecular identifiers were present on the cDNA, which also gained a universal primer site by template switching. TCRdb processed the 5' RACE reads anew with MiXCR; each CDR3 protein has one entry. The sample lists 690,000 or so distinct CDR3 sequences, 8.6% seen once, with 0.98% in the top ten. With respect to this clonotype: What it recognizes is unknown. With a much larger clone just one base away, this may be a read error.

The study's findings and limits: Invariant MAIT and iNKT cells are populations that could partly confound zero-insertion analyses. Conclusions leaned on cross-sectional statistical analysis and did not track the same donors over time.

The same specimen was also included in a second study, on yellow fever vaccine responses in identical twins. According to that study: The T cell response to vaccination in identical twins was reportedly partly convergent and partly personalized.

Sequencing input: PBMCs. The source of this sequence is a woman aged 18-35 years in good health. The gene calls are TRBV4-3 and TRBJ2-1, with TRBD2 as a possible D gene (5 bases). The CDR3 sequence: CASSKTSSSYNEQFF. In DNA, the CDR3 is TGCGCCAGCAGCAAAACTAGTAGCTCCTACAATGAGCAGTTCTTC.